One sample yielded the 22 T cell receptor beta chains listed below, sequenced in a study of blood T cell repertoires in COVID-19. Sequencing used immunoSEQ multiplex PCR; TCRdb keeps in-frame clones, though not all of them. The sample lists roughly 130,000 clones; 75% to 90% were seen once. The sample taken for sequencing was peripheral blood. The source is a man in his sixties or seventies with acute or convalescent COVID-19.

The rearrangement links TRBV10-3 to TRBJ2-5, with 9 bases that match TRBD2. V was clipped by 7 bases and J by 0 bases; unmatched bases: 3. The germline V gene has CDR1 ENHRY and CDR2 SYGVKD. The length of the CDR3 is 14 residues. The CDR3 here is CAIKSGGYQETQYF. In DNA, the CDR3 is TGTGCCATCAAAAGCGGGGGGTACCAAGAGACCCAGTACTTC.

The chain couples TRBV5-4 to TRBJ1-1, with D maybe TRBD1 (5 bases). V lost 4 bases and J 1 base, leaving 11 bases between the germline ends. Germline V CDR1 and CDR2: SGHNT, YYREEE (reference sequence). The CDR3 totals 14 residues. In DNA, the CDR3 is TGTGCCAGCAGCCTGGGACTGGGGAACACTGAAGCTTTCTTT. Its translation is CASSLGLGNTEAFF.

The chain couples TRBV7-9 to TRBJ2-7, with TRBD2 matching over 8 bases. The CDR3 consists of 18 residues. V was clipped by 3 bases and J by 3 bases; unmatched bases: 16. Germline V gene data show CDR1 as SEHNR and CDR2 as FQNEAQ (reference sequence). CDR3: CASSFARGALETYYEQYF. The CDR3 DNA reads TGTGCCAGCAGCTTCGCGCGGGGGGCCCTCGAGACGTACTACGAGCAGTACTTC.

This rearrangement joins TRBV28 to TRBJ2-3, with 8 bases lining up with TRBD2. V trimming: 5 bases; J trimming: 3 bases; junction bases outside the gene matches: 4. The CDR3 loop spans 14 amino acids. The germline V gene encodes CDR1 MDHEN and CDR2 SYDVKM. CDR3 sequence: CASSPGGGTDTQYF. CDR3 in DNA: TGTGCCAGCAGTCCCGGGGGGGGAACAGATACGCAGTATTTT.

This clone was counted between two and nine times. This chain connects TRBV5-1 to TRBJ2-7, with D possibly being TRBD2 (5 bases). Germline V gene data show CDR1 as SGHRS and CDR2 as YFSETQ. The CDR3 extends over 15 amino acids. Trimming pared 4 bases from V and 5 bases from J, leaving 19 bases between. The CDR3 coding sequence is TGCGCCAGCAGCCCCCCGGGGAGTGATCTCCACGAGCAGTACTTC. Residues: CASSPPGSDLHEQYF.

This clone was seen a handful of times. V gene TRBV19 combines with J gene TRBJ1-2; TRBD1 aligns across 8 bases. V lost 4 bases and J lost 10; bases outside the gene matches: 8. The CDR3 extends over 13 amino acids. Germline V gene sequence: CDR1 LNHDA, CDR2 SQIVND (reference sequence). The CDR3: CASSTRTGRFYTF. CDR3 sequence (DNA): TGTGCCAGTAGTACGCGGACAGGGCGCTTCTACACCTTC.

The V call is TRBV11-2, the J call TRBJ2-7; 11 bases are a match to TRBD1. After removal of 4 bases from V and 5 bases from J, the junction contained 4 bases not matched to a gene. CDR3 length equals 14 residues. CDR1 is SGHAT, CDR2 FQNNGV, per germline. Here the CDR3 DNA reads TGTGCCAGCAGCTCTCCGGGACAGGGGGACGAGCAGTACTTC. Protein sequence: CASSSPGQGDEQYF.

This chain connects TRBV3-1 (or the pseudogene TRBV3-2) to TRBJ1-2, with a tentative D call TRBD1 (5 bases). With 1 base removed from V and 4 bases from J, the gap between germline ends came to 7 bases. The CDR3 extends over 13 amino acids. Germline lookup yields CDR1 LGHDT and CDR2 YNNKEL (reference sequence). The CDR3 sequence is CASSQAGGYGYTF. The DNA of the CDR3 is TGTGCCAGCAGCCAAGCGGGGGGCTATGGCTACACCTTC.

This sequence joins TRBV2 and TRBJ2-7, with 10 bases lining up with TRBD1. Trimming at V came to 4 bases and at J to 7 bases, leaving 7 bases not matched to a gene. The length of the CDR3 is 14 residues. CDR1 and CDR2 (germline): SNHLY, FYNNEI. The CDR3 DNA is TGTGCCAGCAGTGGACAGGGGGCGTATGAGGAGCAGTACTTC. It yields the protein CASSGQGAYEEQYF.

The chain joins TRBV4-1 to TRBJ1-6; 9 nucleotides match TRBD1. The J segment lost 7 bases and the V segment lost 1 base, leaving 5 bases of the junction unmatched. CDR1 and CDR2 from the germline V gene are MGHRA and YSYEKL. There are 16 residues in the CDR3. CDR3 coding DNA: TGCGCCAGCAGCCAAGGGGGGACAGGGAGGAATTCACCCCTCCACTTT. Protein sequence: CASSQGGTGRNSPLHF.

The chain is built from TRBV6-5 and TRBJ1-1; D is undetermined. V lost 6 bases to trimming and J lost 3 bases, with 11 bases between them. Germline values: CDR1 MNHEY, CDR2 SVGAGI. The CDR3 loop spans 13 amino acids. The CDR3 protein is CASSFMEYTEAFF. For the CDR3, the DNA is TGTGCCAGCAGCTTCATGGAGTACACTGAAGCTTTCTTT.

The V gene is TRBV2, the J gene TRBJ1-2, with no clear D. Germline V gives CDR1 SNHLY, CDR2 FYNNEI. V was cut by 3 bases and J by 7 bases, with 12 bases left in between. The length of the CDR3 is 13 residues. CDR3 in amino acids: CASSERSSFGYTF. CDR3 DNA: TGTGCCAGCAGTGAGAGGTCGAGCTTTGGCTACACCTTC.

The CDR3 DNA follows: TGTGCCAGCAGTCCGCTCCCGGGACTAGCGGGGACAGATACGCAGTATTTT. Protein sequence: CASSPLPGLAGTDTQYF. V gene TRBV27 combines with J gene TRBJ2-3; 13 bases are shared with TRBD2. The CDR3 runs 17 residues. CDR1 is MNHEY and CDR2 is SMNVEV in the germline V gene (reference sequence). J gave up 3 bases and V 5 bases, and 8 bases lay outside the gene matches.

This clone showed up just once. The rearrangement links TRBV11-2 to TRBJ1-1; 8 bases line up with TRBD1. V lost 1 base, J lost 12 bases, and 7 bases stayed unmatched. CDR3 length: 13 amino acids. Germline values: CDR1 SGHAT, CDR2 FQNNGV. The CDR3 nucleotides are TGTGCCAGCAGCTTAGGCCGACAGGGGTCGACTTTCTTT. Translated: CASSLGRQGSTFF.

The genes are TRBV5-1 and TRBJ1-1; 7 positions agree with TRBD1. The V gene end was trimmed by 0 bases and the J gene end by 4 bases; junction bases not matched to a gene: 9. The germline gives CDR1 SGHRS, CDR2 YFSETQ. The CDR3 has 16 residues. The chain's CDR3 is CASSLGPRQGGTEAFF. CDR3 in DNA: TGCGCCAGCAGCTTGGGCCCTAGACAGGGCGGCACTGAAGCTTTCTTT.

This clone appeared a few times. The rearrangement links TRBV5-6 to TRBJ1-2; TRBD1 is a possible D gene (6 bases). Germline CDR1 and CDR2: SGHDT and YYEEEE. V lost 1 base to trimming and J lost 3 bases, with 13 bases between them. The CDR3 has 15 amino acids. The CDR3 reads CASSLTGQNHYGYTF. The CDR3 nucleotides are TGTGCCAGCAGCTTGACAGGACAGAATCACTATGGCTACACCTTC.

The chain uses TRBV14 and TRBJ1-6, with D possibly TRBD1 on 6 matching bases. The germline V gene encodes CDR1 SGHDN and CDR2 FVKESK. Trimming left V 1 base short and J 5 bases short, with 9 bases between. The CDR3 is 15 amino acids. CDR3 loop: CASSQGRTDNSPLHF. As DNA, the CDR3 is TGTGCCAGCAGCCAAGGGAGGACAGATAATTCACCCCTCCACTTT.

This chain uses TRBV3-1 (or the pseudogene TRBV3-2) with TRBJ1-2, with a tentative D call TRBD1 (6 bases). This CDR3 comprises 18 residues. Trimming pared 4 bases from V and 4 bases from J, leaving 25 bases between. CDR1 is LGHDT, CDR2 YNNKEL, per germline (reference sequence). The CDR3 is CASSPPRTAVLTAYGYTF. The CDR3 DNA follows: TGTGCCAGCAGCCCTCCCCGGACAGCCGTCCTTACCGCCTATGGCTACACCTTC.

This sequence joins TRBV18 and TRBJ2-7; TRBD1 might be the D (6 bases). Trimming left V 5 bases short and J 7 bases short, with 15 bases between. The V gene's germline CDR1 is KGHSH and CDR2 LQKENI. This CDR3 region has 13 residues. CDR3 in DNA: TGTGCCAGCTCATCGGGACATGCTGGGGAGCAGTACTTC. This sequence encodes CASSSGHAGEQYF.

CDR3 in amino acids: CASSHSTGQGWQYF. DNA of the CDR3: TGCGCCAGCAGCCACTCAACCGGACAGGGATGGCAGTACTTC. The chain couples TRBV4-1 to TRBJ2-7, with TRBD1 identical over 8 bases. The CDR3 is 14 residues long. V was pared by 3 bases and J by 9 bases, with 10 bases of the junction left unmatched. CDR1 and CDR2 from the germline V gene are MGHRA and YSYEKL.

The rearrangement uses TRBV7-2 and TRBJ1-1, with a tentative D call TRBD1 (6 bases). The CDR3 has 15 amino acids. Germline values: CDR1 SGHTA, CDR2 FQGNSA. Trimming took off 5 bases at V and 7 bases at J, with 20 bases between the two ends. The CDR3 DNA reads TGTGCCAGCAGCATGGCTTCCGGGACATTGAGTGAAGCTTTCTTT. Translation gives CASSMASGTLSEAFF.

The CDR3 reads CASSLIPVSATGSGANVLTF. The CDR3 DNA reads as TGTGCCAGCAGTCTTATACCGGTTTCCGCGACAGGCTCTGGGGCCAACGTCCTGACTTTC. This sequence joins TRBV6-6 and TRBJ2-6, with a weak D call TRBD1 (6 bases). Germline CDR1 reads MNHNY; CDR2 reads SVGAGI (reference sequence). The CDR3 sequence is 20 residues long. Deletions cut 5 bases from V and 0 bases from J, with 23 bases between.